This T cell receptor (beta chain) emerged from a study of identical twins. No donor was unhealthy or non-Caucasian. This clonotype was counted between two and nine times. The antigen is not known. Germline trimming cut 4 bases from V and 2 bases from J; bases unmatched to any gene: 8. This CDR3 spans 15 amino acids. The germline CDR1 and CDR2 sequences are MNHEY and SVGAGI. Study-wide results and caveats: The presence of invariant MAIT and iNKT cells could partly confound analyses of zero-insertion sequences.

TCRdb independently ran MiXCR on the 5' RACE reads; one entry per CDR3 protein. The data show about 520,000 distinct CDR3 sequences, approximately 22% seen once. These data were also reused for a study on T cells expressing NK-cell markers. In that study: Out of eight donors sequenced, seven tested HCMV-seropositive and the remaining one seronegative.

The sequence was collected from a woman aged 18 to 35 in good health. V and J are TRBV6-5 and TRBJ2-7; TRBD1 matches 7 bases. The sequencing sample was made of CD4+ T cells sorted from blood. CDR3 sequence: CASSFMTGPTYEQYF. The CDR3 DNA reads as TGTGCCAGCAGTTTTATGACAGGGCCCACCTACGAGCAGTACTTC.